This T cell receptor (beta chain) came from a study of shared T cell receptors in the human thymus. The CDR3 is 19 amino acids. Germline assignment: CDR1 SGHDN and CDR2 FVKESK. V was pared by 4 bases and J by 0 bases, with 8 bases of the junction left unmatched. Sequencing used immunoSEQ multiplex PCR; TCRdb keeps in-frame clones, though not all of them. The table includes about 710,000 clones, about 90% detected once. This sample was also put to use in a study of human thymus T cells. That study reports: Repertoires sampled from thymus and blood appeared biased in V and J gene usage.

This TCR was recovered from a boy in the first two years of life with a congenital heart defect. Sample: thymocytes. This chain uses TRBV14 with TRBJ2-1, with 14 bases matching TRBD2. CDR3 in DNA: TGTGCCAGCAGCCTAGGGACTAGCGGGGGCCTAAGCTCCTACAATGAGCAGTTCTTC. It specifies CASSLGTSGGLSSYNEQFF.